This T cell receptor (beta chain) was retrieved from a study of vaccination and CD4 T cells after COVID-19. Study at large: Convalescent donors: six male, four female; seven Caucasian, two Asian, one multiracial, two Hispanic.

Treatment reported: approximately 11-day PBMC culture with coronavirus spike peptide pools or control peptides (ViraFEST assay). Points on this clonotype: Its antigen remains unidentified.

The study sequenced cultured CD4+ T cell DNA using the Oncomine TCR Beta short-read assay. A single record per CDR3 protein comes from TCRdb applying MiXCR to the PCR reads. The table shows just over 14,000 distinct CDR3 sequences, with around 56% occurring only once. General study results and limits: A nonsignificant median increase from approximately 21 to 40 SARS-CoV-2-reactive clonotypes was observed.

The CDR3 covers 17 residues. The trim removed 4 bases at V and 9 bases at J, leaving 18 bases unmatched. Germline CDR1 and CDR2: MNHNS and SASEGT. The rearrangement joins TRBV6-1 to TRBJ1-5; 7 bases match TRBD1. The sample taken for sequencing was CD4+ T cells from blood, cultured in vitro. This sequence originates from a human donor who had recovered from COVID-19. The CDR3 is CASSADRDRLAPSPQHF. CDR3 bases: TGTGCCAGCAGTGCCGATAGGGACAGACTCGCACCATCGCCCCAGCATTTT.